The rows below give T cell receptor beta chains drawn from one sample of a study of blood T cell repertoires in COVID-19. The data were produced by immunoSEQ multiplex PCR, yet TCRdb's version contains in-frame clones alone and is incomplete. The profile shows some 230,000 clones, around 89% of them singletons. The sequencing sample was made of PBMCs or T cells enriched from blood (not recorded which). The origin of the receptors is a woman aged 18-35 years in a cohort exposed to, infected with or recovered from COVID-19 (not recorded which). Each CDR3 is given with its conserved first and last residue. The order of the fields is D gene, J gene, clone size, V gene, CDR3 protein, CDR3 DNA. A D gene is named only where the DNA matches it firmly. The size field is filled for only some rows; it gives once, few, many or a size class.

d_gene: TRBD1; j_gene: TRBJ1-1; abundance: NA; v_gene: TRBV30; CDR3aa: CASTGGNEAFF; CDR3nt: TGTGCCTCGACAGGGGGCAATGAAGCTTTCTTT
d_gene: TRBD1; j_gene: TRBJ1-5; abundance: NA; v_gene: TRBV19; CDR3aa: CASNGEDRAVQPQHF; CDR3nt: TGTGCCAGTAATGGGGAGGACAGGGCCGTTCAGCCCCAGCATTTT
d_gene: TRBD1; j_gene: TRBJ2-5; abundance: NA; v_gene: TRBV19; CDR3aa: CATEPPGQGARETQYF; CDR3nt: TGTGCCACCGAACCGCCGGGACAGGGGGCCCGAGAGACCCAGTACTTC
d_gene: TRBD1; j_gene: TRBJ1-2; abundance: NA; v_gene: TRBV27; CDR3aa: CASSLLQGGMLSNYGYTF; CDR3nt: TGTGCCAGCAGTTTACTACAGGGGGGTATGCTATCGAACTATGGCTACACCTTC
d_gene: TRBD1; j_gene: TRBJ1-1; abundance: few; v_gene: TRBV7-9; CDR3aa: CASSSGQGFEAFF; CDR3nt: TGTGCCAGCAGCTCGGGACAGGGGTTTGAAGCTTTCTTT
d_gene: NA; j_gene: TRBJ1-6; abundance: NA; v_gene: TRBV28; CDR3aa: CASSLRQGRLNSPLHF; CDR3nt: TGTGCCAGCAGTTTACGGCAGGGAAGGCTTAATTCACCCCTCCACTTT
d_gene: NA; j_gene: TRBJ1-2; abundance: few; v_gene: TRBV18; CDR3aa: CASSPVADYGYTF; CDR3nt: TGTGCCAGCTCACCTGTGGCGGACTATGGCTACACCTTC
d_gene: TRBD1; j_gene: TRBJ1-2; abundance: NA; v_gene: TRBV18; CDR3aa: CASSLVDRAVYGYTF; CDR3nt: TGTGCCAGCTCACTGGTAGACAGGGCGGTCTATGGCTACACCTTC
d_gene: NA; j_gene: TRBJ1-5; abundance: NA; v_gene: TRBV24-1; CDR3aa: CATSDSQGQPQHF; CDR3nt: TGTGCCACCAGTGATTCACAGGGACAGCCCCAGCATTTT
d_gene: NA; j_gene: TRBJ1-2; abundance: NA; v_gene: TRBV27; CDR3aa: CASSPTGIPNYGYTF; CDR3nt: TGTGCCAGCAGTCCAACAGGTATTCCTAACTATGGCTACACCTTC
d_gene: TRBD1; j_gene: TRBJ2-2; abundance: NA; v_gene: TRBV4-1; CDR3aa: CASSERQGLSRPGELFF; CDR3nt: TGCGCCAGCAGCGAAAGACAGGGTTTGTCGCGACCCGGGGAGCTGTTTTTT
d_gene: NA; j_gene: TRBJ1-5; abundance: few; v_gene: TRBV18; CDR3aa: CASSPTGPDQPQHF; CDR3nt: TGTGCCAGCTCACCAACAGGGCCAGATCAGCCCCAGCATTTT
d_gene: NA; j_gene: TRBJ1-1; abundance: NA; v_gene: TRBV19; CDR3aa: CASSITGMNTEAFF; CDR3nt: TGTGCCAGTAGTATAACAGGGATGAACACTGAAGCTTTCTTT
d_gene: TRBD2; j_gene: TRBJ2-1; abundance: NA; v_gene: TRBV19; CDR3aa: CASAGLAGEAGYNEQFF; CDR3nt: TGTGCCAGTGCCGGCCTAGCGGGCGAGGCTGGCTACAATGAGCAGTTCTTC
d_gene: TRBD2; j_gene: TRBJ2-7; abundance: once; v_gene: TRBV27; CDR3aa: CASSWGGFPYEQYF; CDR3nt: TGTGCCAGCAGTTGGGGAGGGTTTCCCTACGAGCAGTACTTC
d_gene: TRBD2; j_gene: TRBJ2-3; abundance: NA; v_gene: TRBV7-2; CDR3aa: CASSFATSGGATDTQYF; CDR3nt: TGTGCCAGCAGCTTCGCTACTAGCGGGGGGGCCACAGATACGCAGTATTTT
d_gene: TRBD2; j_gene: TRBJ2-5; abundance: NA; v_gene: TRBV7-9; CDR3aa: CASKPKTGGGETQYF; CDR3nt: TGTGCCAGCAAGCCCAAAACGGGAGGCGGAGAGACCCAGTACTTC
d_gene: NA; j_gene: TRBJ1-5; abundance: NA; v_gene: TRBV18; CDR3aa: CASSPQSGFEQPQHF; CDR3nt: TGTGCCAGCTCACCACAATCAGGGTTTGAACAGCCCCAGCATTTT
d_gene: TRBD2; j_gene: TRBJ2-5; abundance: NA; v_gene: TRBV3-1/TRBV3-2; CDR3aa: CASSHLAGGPGETQYF; CDR3nt: TGTGCCAGCAGCCATTTAGCGGGAGGGCCCGGAGAGACCCAGTACTTC
d_gene: TRBD1; j_gene: TRBJ1-5; abundance: NA; v_gene: TRBV6-1; CDR3aa: CASSEWTGPNQPQHF; CDR3nt: TGTGCCAGCAGTGAATGGACAGGGCCTAATCAGCCCCAGCATTTT
d_gene: TRBD2; j_gene: TRBJ2-7; abundance: few; v_gene: TRBV3-1/TRBV3-2; CDR3aa: CASSQETSGGCEQYF; CDR3nt: TGTGCCAGCAGCCAAGAGACTAGCGGGGGGTGTGAGCAGTACTTC
d_gene: TRBD2; j_gene: TRBJ2-2; abundance: NA; v_gene: TRBV5-4; CDR3aa: CASSLGLAVNTGELFF; CDR3nt: TGTGCCAGCAGCTTGGGGCTAGCGGTGAACACCGGGGAGCTGTTTTTT
d_gene: NA; j_gene: TRBJ1-2; abundance: once; v_gene: TRBV19; CDR3aa: CASSTVRQALNGYGYTF; CDR3nt: TGTGCCAGTAGTACGGTCCGCCAGGCCCTAAATGGATATGGCTACACCTTC
d_gene: NA; j_gene: TRBJ2-7; abundance: NA; v_gene: TRBV29-1; CDR3aa: CSITDGQRYEQYF; CDR3nt: TGCAGCATAACGGATGGACAGCGCTACGAGCAGTACTTC
d_gene: NA; j_gene: TRBJ1-1; abundance: NA; v_gene: TRBV4-1; CDR3aa: CASSQGRVTVRTEAFF; CDR3nt: TGCGCCAGCAGCCAAGGCAGGGTGACAGTTAGGACCGAAGCTTTCTTT
d_gene: TRBD1; j_gene: TRBJ1-4; abundance: NA; v_gene: TRBV30; CDR3aa: CAWRGQGEKLFF; CDR3nt: TGTGCCTGGAGGGGACAGGGAGAAAAACTGTTTTTT
d_gene: NA; j_gene: TRBJ2-3; abundance: NA; v_gene: TRBV5-3; CDR3aa: CARSSPFGDTQYF; CDR3nt: TGTGCCAGAAGCTCGCCGTTCGGAGATACGCAGTATTTT
d_gene: TRBD1; j_gene: TRBJ1-2; abundance: NA; v_gene: TRBV14; CDR3aa: CASSRTGAGYGYTF; CDR3nt: TGTGCCAGCAGCCGTACAGGGGCGGGCTATGGCTACACCTTC